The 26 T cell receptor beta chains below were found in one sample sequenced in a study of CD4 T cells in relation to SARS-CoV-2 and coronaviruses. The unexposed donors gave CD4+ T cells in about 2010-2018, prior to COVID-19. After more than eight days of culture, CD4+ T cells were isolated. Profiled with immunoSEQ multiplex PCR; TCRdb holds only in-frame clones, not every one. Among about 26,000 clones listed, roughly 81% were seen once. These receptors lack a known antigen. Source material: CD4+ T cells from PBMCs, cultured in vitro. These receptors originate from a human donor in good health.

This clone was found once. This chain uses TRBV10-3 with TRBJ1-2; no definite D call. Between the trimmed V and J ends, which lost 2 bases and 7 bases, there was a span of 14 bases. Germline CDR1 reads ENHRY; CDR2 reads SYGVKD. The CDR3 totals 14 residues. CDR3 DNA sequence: TGTGCCATCAGTGAGGAGGCGCCCGGTGGTGGCTACACCTTC. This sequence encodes CAISEEAPGGGYTF.

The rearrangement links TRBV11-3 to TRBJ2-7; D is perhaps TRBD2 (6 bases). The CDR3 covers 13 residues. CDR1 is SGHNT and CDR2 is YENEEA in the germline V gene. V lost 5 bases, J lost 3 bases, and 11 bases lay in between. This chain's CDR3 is CASSKGLNYEQYF. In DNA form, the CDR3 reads TGTGCCAGCAGCAAGGGACTGAACTACGAGCAGTACTTC. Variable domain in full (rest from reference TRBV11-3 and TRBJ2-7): EAGVVQSPRYKIIEKKQPVAFWCNPISGHNTLYWYLQNLGQGPELLIRYENEEAVDDSQLPKDRFSAERLKGVDSTLKIQPAELGDSAVYLCASSKGLNYEQYFGPGTRLTVT.

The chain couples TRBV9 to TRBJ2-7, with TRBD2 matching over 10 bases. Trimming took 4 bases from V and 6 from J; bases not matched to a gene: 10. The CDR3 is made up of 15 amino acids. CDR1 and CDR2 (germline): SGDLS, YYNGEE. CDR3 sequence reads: CASSPSGAGGREQYF. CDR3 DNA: TGTGCCAGCAGCCCCTCGGGAGCGGGAGGGCGCGAGCAGTACTTC. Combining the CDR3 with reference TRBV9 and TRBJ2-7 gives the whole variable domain DSGVTQTPKHLITATGQRVTLRCSPRSGDLSVYWYQQSLDQGLQFLIQYYNGEERAKGNILERFSAQQFPDLHSELNLSSLELGDSALYFCASSPSGAGGREQYFGPGTRLTVT.

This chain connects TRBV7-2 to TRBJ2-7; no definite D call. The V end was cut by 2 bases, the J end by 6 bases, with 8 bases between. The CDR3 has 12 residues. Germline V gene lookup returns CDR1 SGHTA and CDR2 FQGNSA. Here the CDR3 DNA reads TGTGCCAGCAGCTTACAACCTCTCGAGCAGTACTTC. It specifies CASSLQPLEQYF.

The CDR3 is CASSPSPGQVETQYF. In DNA form, the CDR3 reads TGCGCCAGCAGCCCCTCCCCGGGGCAGGTGGAGACCCAGTACTTC. The genes are TRBV4-3 and TRBJ2-5; D may be TRBD1 or TRBD2 (5 bases each). This CDR3 spans 15 amino acids. Germline loops: CDR1 LGHNA, CDR2 YSLEER. The ends were cut back, 4 bases at V and 5 bases at J, with 17 bases in the middle.

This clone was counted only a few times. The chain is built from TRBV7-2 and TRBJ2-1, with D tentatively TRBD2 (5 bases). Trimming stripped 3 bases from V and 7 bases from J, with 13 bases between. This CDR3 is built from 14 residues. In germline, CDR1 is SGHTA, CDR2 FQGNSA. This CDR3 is CASSFGAVLNEQFF. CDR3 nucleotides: TGTGCCAGCAGCTTCGGAGCGGTCCTAAATGAGCAGTTCTTC.

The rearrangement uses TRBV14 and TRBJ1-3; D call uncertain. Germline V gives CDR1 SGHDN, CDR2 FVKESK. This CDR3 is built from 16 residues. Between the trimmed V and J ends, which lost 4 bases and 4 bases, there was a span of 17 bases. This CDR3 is CASSPSGSRRGNTIYF. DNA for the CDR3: TGTGCCAGCAGCCCGTCGGGGTCGCGAAGAGGAAACACCATATATTTT.

Written as DNA, the CDR3 is TGCGCCAGCAGCCAAGATGTGAGGGCCTCTGGAAACACCATATATTTT. Amino acids: CASSQDVRASGNTIYF. V and J are TRBV4-3 and TRBJ1-3; D is unresolved. The germline V gene encodes CDR1 LGHNA and CDR2 YSLEER. Trimming removed 0 bases at V and 0 bases at J, with 9 bases between. This CDR3 contains 16 residues.

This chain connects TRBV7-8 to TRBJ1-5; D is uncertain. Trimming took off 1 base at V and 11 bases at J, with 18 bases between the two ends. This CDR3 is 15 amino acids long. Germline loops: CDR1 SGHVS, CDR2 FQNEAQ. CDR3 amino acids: CASSLGRTDLRAQHF. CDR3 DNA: TGTGCCAGCAGCTTAGGCCGGACGGACCTGAGGGCCCAGCATTTT.

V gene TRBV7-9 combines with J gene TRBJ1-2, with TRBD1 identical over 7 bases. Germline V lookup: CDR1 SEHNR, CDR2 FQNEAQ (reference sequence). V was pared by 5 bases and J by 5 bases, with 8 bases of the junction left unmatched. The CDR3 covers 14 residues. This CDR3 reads CASSGPGQIYGYTF. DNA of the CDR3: TGTGCCAGCAGCGGGCCGGGACAGATATATGGCTACACCTTC.

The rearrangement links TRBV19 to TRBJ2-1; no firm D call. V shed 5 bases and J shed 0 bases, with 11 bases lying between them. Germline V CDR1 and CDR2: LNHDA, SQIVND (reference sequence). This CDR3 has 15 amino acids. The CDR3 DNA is TGTGCCAGTAGTTTTGGAGCCCGCTCCTACAATGAGCAGTTCTTC. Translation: CASSFGARSYNEQFF.

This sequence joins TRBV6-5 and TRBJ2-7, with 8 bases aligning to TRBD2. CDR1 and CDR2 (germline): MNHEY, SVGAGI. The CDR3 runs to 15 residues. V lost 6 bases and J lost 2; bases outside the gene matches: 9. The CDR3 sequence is CASSTEAGVTYEQYF. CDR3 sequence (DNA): TGTGCCAGCAGCACAGAAGCGGGAGTCACCTACGAGCAGTACTTC.

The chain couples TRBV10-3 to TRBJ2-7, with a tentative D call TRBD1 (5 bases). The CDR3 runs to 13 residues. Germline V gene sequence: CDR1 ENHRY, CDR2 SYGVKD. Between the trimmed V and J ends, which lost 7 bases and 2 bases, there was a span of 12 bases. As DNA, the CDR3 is TGTGCCATCAACCCTACAGGAACCTACGAGCAGTACTTC. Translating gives CAINPTGTYEQYF.

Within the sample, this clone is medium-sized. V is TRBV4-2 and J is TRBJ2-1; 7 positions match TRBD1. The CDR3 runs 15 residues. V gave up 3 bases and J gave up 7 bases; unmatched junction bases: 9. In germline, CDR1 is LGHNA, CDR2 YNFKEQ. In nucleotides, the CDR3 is TGTGCCAGCAGCCATTACAGGGGCCCGGGGAATGAGCAGTTCTTC. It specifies CASSHYRGPGNEQFF.

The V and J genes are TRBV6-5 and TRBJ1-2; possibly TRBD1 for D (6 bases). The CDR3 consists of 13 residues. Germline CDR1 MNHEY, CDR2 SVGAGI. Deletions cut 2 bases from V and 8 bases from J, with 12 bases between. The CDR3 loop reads CASSYEQGFGYTF. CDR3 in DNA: TGTGCCAGCAGTTACGAACAGGGTTTCGGCTACACCTTC.

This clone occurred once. The CDR3 sequence is CASSPPGLYEQYF. Here the CDR3 DNA reads TGTGCCAGCAGTCCCCCGGGACTCTACGAGCAGTACTTC. The rearrangement uses TRBV6-5 and TRBJ2-7; possibly TRBD2 for D (6 bases). The CDR3 is 13 amino acids. Germline V lookup: CDR1 MNHEY, CDR2 SVGAGI. V lost 5 bases, J lost 3 bases, and 11 bases lay in between.

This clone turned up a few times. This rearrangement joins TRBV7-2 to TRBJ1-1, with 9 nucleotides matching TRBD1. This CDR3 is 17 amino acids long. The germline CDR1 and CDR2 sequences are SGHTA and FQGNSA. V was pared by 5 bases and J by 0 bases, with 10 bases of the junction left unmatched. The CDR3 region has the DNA TGTGCCAGCAGCCACAGGGGGCGAGAGGTCATGAACACTGAAGCTTTCTTT. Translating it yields CASSHRGREVMNTEAFF.

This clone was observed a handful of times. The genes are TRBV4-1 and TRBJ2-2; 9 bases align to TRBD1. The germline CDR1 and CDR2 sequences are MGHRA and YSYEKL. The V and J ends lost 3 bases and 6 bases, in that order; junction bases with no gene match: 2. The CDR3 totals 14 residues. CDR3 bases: TGCGCCAGCAGCCACAACAGGGGGCCCGGGGAGCTGTTTTTT. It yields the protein CASSHNRGPGELFF.

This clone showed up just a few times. The chain's CDR3 is CAWSPGNYGYTF. The CDR3 nucleotides are TGTGCCTGGAGTCCCGGCAACTATGGCTACACCTTC. J is TRBJ1-2 and V is TRBV30; D remains unclear. Germline V gene data show CDR1 as GTSNPN and CDR2 as SVGIG (reference sequence). The V end was cut by 2 bases, the J end by 2 bases, with 6 bases between. The CDR3 sequence is 12 residues long.

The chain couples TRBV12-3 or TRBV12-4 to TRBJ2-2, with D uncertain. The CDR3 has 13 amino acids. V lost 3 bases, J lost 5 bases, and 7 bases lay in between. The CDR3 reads CASSFSSTGELFF. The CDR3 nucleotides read TGTGCCAGCAGTTTCAGTTCGACCGGGGAGCTGTTTTTT.

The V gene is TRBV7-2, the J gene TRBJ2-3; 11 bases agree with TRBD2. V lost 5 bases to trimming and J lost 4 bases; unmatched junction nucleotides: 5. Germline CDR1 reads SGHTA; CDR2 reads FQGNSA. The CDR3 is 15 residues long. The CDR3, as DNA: TGTGCCAGCAGCGTTAGCGGGGGGGCCGCAGATACGCAGTATTTT. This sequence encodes CASSVSGGAADTQYF.

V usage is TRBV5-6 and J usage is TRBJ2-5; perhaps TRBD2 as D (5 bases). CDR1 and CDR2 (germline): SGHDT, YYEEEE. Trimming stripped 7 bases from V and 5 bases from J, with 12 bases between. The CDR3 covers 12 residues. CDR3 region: CASGSTGETQYF. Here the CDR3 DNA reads TGTGCCAGCGGTTCAACGGGGGAGACCCAGTACTTC.

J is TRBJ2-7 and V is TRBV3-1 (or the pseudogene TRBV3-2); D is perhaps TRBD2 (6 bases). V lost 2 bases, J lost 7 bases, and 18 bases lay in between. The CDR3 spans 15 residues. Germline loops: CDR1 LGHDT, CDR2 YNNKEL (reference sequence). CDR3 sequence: CASSQPSLSAGEQYF. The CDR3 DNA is TGTGCCAGCAGCCAACCCTCGTTGTCGGCGGGAGAGCAGTACTTC.

The CDR3 DNA reads as TGCGCCAGCAGCTTTATACAGGGCAACACCGGGGAGCTGTTTTTT. Its protein is CASSFIQGNTGELFF. The chain recombines TRBV5-1 with TRBJ2-2; D perhaps matches TRBD1 (6 bases). The germline V and J ends were trimmed by 2 bases and 2 bases, with 10 bases remaining between them. Germline V gene lookup returns CDR1 SGHRS and CDR2 YFSETQ. There are 15 residues in the CDR3.

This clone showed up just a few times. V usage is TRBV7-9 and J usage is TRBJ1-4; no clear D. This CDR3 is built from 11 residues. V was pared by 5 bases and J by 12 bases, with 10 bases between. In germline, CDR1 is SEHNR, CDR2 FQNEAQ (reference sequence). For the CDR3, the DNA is TGTGCCAGCAGCCGGGCTTTGGAACTGTTTTTT. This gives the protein CASSRALELFF.

This CDR3 reads CASGEPSYEQYF. The CDR3, as DNA: TGTGCCAGCGGGGAGCCTTCCTACGAGCAGTACTTC. The chain links TRBV28 to TRBJ2-7, with a weak D call TRBD2 (5 bases). V shed 8 bases and J shed 1 base, with 9 bases lying between them. CDR3 length: 12 residues. The germline V gene has CDR1 MDHEN and CDR2 SYDVKM.